A single sample gave rise to the 13 T cell receptor beta chains below, sequenced in a study of cytomegalovirus exposure and HLA in healthy donors. The primer mix had 60 Vbeta and 13 Jbeta primers. Sequencing used immunoSEQ multiplex PCR; TCRdb keeps in-frame clones, though not all of them. Of 150,000 to 200,000 clones listed, around 68% were seen once; the top ten hold 2.5% to 3%. The specimen was PBMCs. The receptors shown here come from a man between 40 and 49 years old in good health and CMV-seronegative.

This clone has a single count. The rearrangement joins TRBV9 to TRBJ2-1; maybe TRBD2 (5 bases). Germline V gene sequence: CDR1 SGDLS, CDR2 YYNGEE. There are 15 residues in the CDR3. V gave up 0 bases and J gave up 2 bases, with 9 bases separating them. The CDR3 loop is CASSVGTPPYNEQFF. As DNA, the CDR3 is TGTGCCAGCAGCGTAGGGACTCCTCCCTACAATGAGCAGTTCTTC.

The chain recombines TRBV19 with TRBJ1-1, with D unclear. The CDR3 has 14 residues. The germline V gene has CDR1 LNHDA and CDR2 SQIVND (reference sequence). Trimming removed 4 bases at V and 3 bases at J, with 12 bases between. The chain's CDR3 is CASSTRLGDTEAFF. CDR3 sequence (DNA): TGTGCCAGTAGTACCCGGCTGGGAGACACTGAAGCTTTCTTT.

This chain's CDR3 is CAWRKLSGTESNGRQYF. The CDR3 bases are TGTGCCTGGAGAAAACTCTCCGGGACAGAAAGCAACGGGAGGCAGTACTTC. V is TRBV30 and J is TRBJ2-7, with D tentatively TRBD1 (7 bases). This CDR3 spans 17 amino acids. Trimming removed 3 bases at V and 9 bases at J, with 30 bases between. Per germline, CDR1 GTSNPN and CDR2 SVGIG (reference sequence).

This chain connects TRBV7-2 to TRBJ2-1, with TRBD2 as a possible D gene (5 bases). Trimming took 1 base from V and 4 from J, leaving 11 bases between them. The CDR3 is 15 residues long. Germline CDR1 SGHTA, CDR2 FQGNSA. DNA for the CDR3: TGTGCCAGCAGCTTAGAGTTTTCGGGGTACAATGAGCAGTTCTTC. It yields the protein CASSLEFSGYNEQFF.

This clone was detected only a few times. This same CDR3 is encoded by further DNA sequences in the sample. V usage is TRBV6-5 and J usage is TRBJ2-7; 9 bases are a match to TRBD1. Looked up from germline, CDR1 is MNHEY and CDR2 is SVGAGI. The CDR3 has 14 residues. The J segment lost 6 bases and the V segment lost 2 bases, leaving 5 bases of the junction unmatched. In DNA form, the CDR3 reads TGTGCCAGCAGTTACACACAGGGGGCAGGCGAGCAGTACTTC. Protein: CASSYTQGAGEQYF.

This chain links TRBV5-1 with TRBJ2-5; tentatively, D is TRBD2 (6 bases). Germline V gene lookup returns CDR1 SGHRS and CDR2 YFSETQ. The CDR3 is 13 residues long. Trimming shortened V by 4 bases and J by 2 bases, and 9 bases separated the two germline ends. CDR3 nucleotides: TGCGCCAGCAGCGGAGGGTTTCAAGAGACCCAGTACTTC. Protein product: CASSGGFQETQYF.

The chain is built from TRBV4-1 and TRBJ2-1, with a tentative D call TRBD2 (6 bases). The length of the CDR3 is 17 residues. Germline CDR1 and CDR2: MGHRA and YSYEKL. Trimming took 4 bases from V and 3 from J, leaving 19 bases between them. The CDR3, as DNA: TGCGCCAGCAGCCTTACTATCGGGGCGGGATTCTACAATGAGCAGTTCTTC. Protein sequence: CASSLTIGAGFYNEQFF.

The V and J genes are TRBV18 and TRBJ2-7; a weak D match, TRBD1 (6 bases). The CDR3 totals 15 residues. Germline V CDR1 and CDR2: KGHSH, LQKENI. Trimming shortened V by 4 bases and J by 6 bases, and 19 bases separated the two germline ends. The CDR3 here is CASSLVRDKAVEQYF. CDR3 DNA: TGTGCCAGCTCACTAGTCCGGGACAAGGCGGTCGAGCAGTACTTC. Full variable domain (remainder filled in from reference TRBV18 and TRBJ2-7): NAGVMQNPRHLVRRRGQEARLRCSPMKGHSHVYWYRQLPEEGLKFMVYLQKENIIDESGMPKERFSAEFPKEGPSILRIQQVVRGDSAAYFCASSLVRDKAVEQYFGPGTRLTVT.

This chain joins TRBV19 and TRBJ2-7; D perhaps matches TRBD1 (5 bases). With 3 bases removed from V and 2 bases from J, the gap between germline ends came to 11 bases. Germline loops: CDR1 LNHDA, CDR2 SQIVND (reference sequence). This CDR3 region has 14 residues. The CDR3 coding sequence is TGTGCCAGTAGTATCTTCCCAGGGCCCTACGAGCAGTACTTC. Its protein product is CASSIFPGPYEQYF.

The chain uses TRBV5-1 and TRBJ2-1; 7 nucleotides match TRBD2. The J segment lost 1 base and the V segment lost 1 base, leaving 11 bases of the junction unmatched. The germline gives CDR1 SGHRS, CDR2 YFSETQ. The CDR3 loop spans 18 amino acids. CDR3 in amino acids: CASSLPPSGGLSYNEQFF. In DNA form, the CDR3 reads TGCGCCAGCAGCTTGCCTCCATCCGGGGGACTATCCTACAATGAGCAGTTCTTC.

This sequence joins TRBV7-3 and TRBJ2-3; TRBD2 matches at 7 bases. The CDR3 consists of 16 residues. The V gene's germline CDR1 is SGHTA and CDR2 FQGTGA. V lost 1 base, J lost 3 bases, and 7 bases stayed unmatched. The CDR3 here is CASSLNGGSITDTQYF. CDR3 sequence (DNA): TGTGCCAGCAGCTTAAATGGCGGGAGTATAACAGATACGCAGTATTTT. The whole variable domain, remainder taken from reference TRBV7-3 and TRBJ2-3, is GAGVSQTPSNKVTEKGKYVELRCDPISGHTALYWYRQSLGQGPEFLIYFQGTGAADDSGLPNDRFFAVRPEGSVSTLKIQRTERGDSAVYLCASSLNGGSITDTQYFGPGTRLTVL.

This clone showed up just a few times. This sequence joins TRBV4-1 and TRBJ2-1; 7 bases map to TRBD1. V lost 2 bases to trimming and J lost 7 bases; unmatched junction nucleotides: 2. This CDR3 comprises 13 residues. CDR1 is MGHRA, CDR2 YSYEKL, per germline. CDR3: CASSQQQGNEQFF. CDR3 DNA: TGCGCCAGCAGCCAACAACAGGGGAATGAGCAGTTCTTC.

This clone has only a few counts. The sample carries other DNA sequences with the same CDR3. The chain carries TRBV19 and TRBJ2-5; 8 bases agree with TRBD1. The CDR3 contains 14 residues. Per the germline V gene, CDR1 is LNHDA and CDR2 is SQIVND (reference sequence). The V and J ends lost 3 bases and 2 bases, in that order; junction bases with no gene match: 2. The DNA of the CDR3 is TGTGCCAGTAGTATCAACAGGGGGCAAGAGACCCAGTACTTC. This encodes CASSINRGQETQYF.